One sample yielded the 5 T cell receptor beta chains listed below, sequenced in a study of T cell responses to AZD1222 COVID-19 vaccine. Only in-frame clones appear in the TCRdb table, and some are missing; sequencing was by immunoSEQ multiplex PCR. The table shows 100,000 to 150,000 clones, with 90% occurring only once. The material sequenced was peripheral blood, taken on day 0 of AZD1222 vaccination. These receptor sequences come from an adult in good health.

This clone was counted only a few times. CDR3: CASSLDVRTYEQYF. CDR3 nucleotide sequence: TGCGCCAGCAGCTTGGACGTAAGGACCTACGAGCAGTACTTC. The chain is built from TRBV5-1 and TRBJ2-7; D is uncertain. V was pared by 0 bases and J by 2 bases, with 9 bases between. The germline CDR1 and CDR2 sequences are SGHRS and YFSETQ. CDR3 length equals 14 residues.

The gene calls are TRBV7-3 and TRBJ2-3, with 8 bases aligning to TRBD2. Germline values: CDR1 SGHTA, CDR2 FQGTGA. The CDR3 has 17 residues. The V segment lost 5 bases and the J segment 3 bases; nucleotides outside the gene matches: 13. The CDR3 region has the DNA TGTGCCAGCAGCCCCCAAAGGCCCAGCGGGAGAACAGATACGCAGTATTTT. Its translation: CASSPQRPSGRTDTQYF.

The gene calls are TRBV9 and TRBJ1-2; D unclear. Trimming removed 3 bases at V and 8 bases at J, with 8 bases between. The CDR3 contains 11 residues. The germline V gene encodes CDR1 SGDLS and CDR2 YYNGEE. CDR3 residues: CASSAPTGYTF. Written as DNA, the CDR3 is TGTGCCAGCAGCGCCCCCACCGGCTACACCTTC.

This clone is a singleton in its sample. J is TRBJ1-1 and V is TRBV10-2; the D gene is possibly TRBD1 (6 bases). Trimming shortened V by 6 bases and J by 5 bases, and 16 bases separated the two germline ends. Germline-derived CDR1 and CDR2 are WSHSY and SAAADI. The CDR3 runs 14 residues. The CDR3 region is CASSGGAVGTEAFF. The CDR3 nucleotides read TGCGCCAGCAGCGGGGGGGCCGTGGGGACTGAAGCTTTCTTT.

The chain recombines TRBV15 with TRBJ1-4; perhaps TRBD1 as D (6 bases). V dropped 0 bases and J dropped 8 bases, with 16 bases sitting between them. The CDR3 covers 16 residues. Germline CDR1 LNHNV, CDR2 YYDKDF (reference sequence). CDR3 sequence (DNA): TGTGCCACCAGCAGAGATTTGGGGGGCGTAGGAGAAAAACTGTTTTTT. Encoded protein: CATSRDLGGVGEKLFF.